These 17 T cell receptor beta chains were all obtained from the same sample, sequenced in a study of identical twins. TCRdb redid the calling of the 5' RACE reads with MiXCR, one entry per CDR3 protein. The table shows 310,000 or so distinct CDR3 sequences, with roughly 8.6% occurring only once. The sample also formed part of further work on yellow fever vaccine responses in identical twins.

Source material: memory (CD45RO+) T cells sorted from blood. These TCRs come from a woman aged 18-29 years in good health.

This clonotype was counted many times. For the CDR3, the DNA is TGCAGTGCTAGACCAACCCCGGGACTAGCGCCCTACGAGCAGTACGTC. This sequence encodes CSARPTPGLAPYEQYV. The chain combines TRBV20-1 with TRBJ2-7; 10 bases align to TRBD2. The CDR3 has 16 residues. Germline V lookup: CDR1 DFQATT, CDR2 SNEGSKA (reference sequence). The J segment lost 2 bases and the V segment lost 2 bases, leaving 9 bases of the junction unmatched.

There are a few counts of this clonotype. The genes are TRBV4-1 and TRBJ1-4; tentatively, D is TRBD1 (6 bases). The V gene's germline CDR1 is MGHRA and CDR2 YSYEKL. This CDR3 contains 16 residues. V was cut by 0 bases and J by 4 bases, with 12 bases left in between. The chain's CDR3 is CASSQDFRGGNEKLFF. The CDR3 nucleotides read TGCGCCAGCAGCCAAGATTTCAGGGGAGGTAATGAAAAACTGTTTTTT.

This clonotype was seen at least ten times. The gene calls are TRBV12-3 or TRBV12-4 and TRBJ2-5; D remains unclear. The length of the CDR3 is 14 residues. Trimming removed 1 base from V and 0 bases from J, with 6 bases in between. The CDR3: CASSLGRNQETQYF. The CDR3 DNA follows: TGTGCCAGCAGTTTAGGCAGAAACCAAGAGACCCAGTACTTC.

This clonotype has just a few counts. The chain uses TRBV19 and TRBJ1-1, with 9 bases matching TRBD1. CDR1 and CDR2 (germline): LNHDA, SQIVND (reference sequence). The J segment lost 2 bases and the V segment lost 5 bases, leaving 15 bases of the junction unmatched. This CDR3 has 18 residues. This chain's CDR3 is CASSDTGGASSINTEAFF. In nucleotides, the CDR3 is TGTGCCAGTAGTGACACAGGGGGCGCTTCATCGATTAACACTGAAGCTTTCTTT.

This clonotype was observed a few times. This chain uses TRBV5-1 with TRBJ2-6; D remains ambiguous. The CDR3 runs 16 residues. CDR1 and CDR2 (germline): SGHRS, YFSETQ. V lost 4 bases to trimming and J lost 0 bases, with 11 bases between them. Here the CDR3 reads CASSAEMNSGANVLTF. DNA for the CDR3: TGCGCCAGCAGCGCAGAGATGAACTCTGGGGCCAACGTCCTGACTTTC. Using reference TRBV5-1 and TRBJ2-6 for the parts outside the CDR3, the full variable domain is KAGVTQTPRYLIKTRGQQVTLSCSPISGHRSVSWYQQTPGQGLQFLFEYFSETQRNKGNFPGRFSGRQFSNSRSEMNVSTLELGDSALYLCASSAEMNSGANVLTFGAGSRLTVL.

This clonotype was counted ten times or more. The chain couples TRBV29-1 to TRBJ2-1; TRBD1 aligns across 10 bases. Germline V gene lookup returns CDR1 SQVTM and CDR2 ANQGSEA. The CDR3 spans 15 residues. V shed 7 bases and J 4 bases; nucleotides not matched to a gene: 10. The CDR3 loop is CSGAGTGAPYNEQFF. CDR3 nucleotides: TGCAGCGGCGCCGGGACAGGGGCCCCTTACAATGAGCAGTTCTTC.

This chain's CDR3 is CASSYYGNGQPQHF. The CDR3 nucleotides read TGTGCCAGCAGTTACTATGGGAATGGGCAGCCCCAGCATTTT. The gene calls are TRBV6-5 and TRBJ1-5; no clear D gene. The V gene lost 1 base and the J gene lost 7 bases, with 11 bases spanning the gap. CDR3 length: 14 residues. The germline V gene has CDR1 MNHEY and CDR2 SVGAGI.

This clonotype has only a few counts. V and J are TRBV3-1 and TRBJ1-1, with D unclear. There are 15 residues in the CDR3. Germline V gene data show CDR1 as LGHDT and CDR2 as YNNKEL (reference sequence). Trimming shortened V by 5 bases and J by 1 base, and 14 bases separated the two germline ends. For the CDR3, the DNA is TGTGCCAGCAGCAGCGGTCCTGCATCGAACACTGAAGCTTTCTTT. Amino acid sequence: CASSSGPASNTEAFF.

This clonotype occurred many times. V usage is TRBV7-2 and J usage is TRBJ2-5, with no clear D. The V and J ends lost 1 base and 4 bases respectively, with 7 bases between them. The CDR3 sequence is 13 residues long. CDR1 is SGHTA, CDR2 FQGNSA, per germline. The DNA of the CDR3 is TGTGCCAGCAGCTTAGTGTGGCCAGAGACCCAGTACTTC. It translates to CASSLVWPETQYF.

This clonotype was observed many times. CDR3 nucleotide sequence: TGTGCCAGCAGCAATCGACAGGCCCCCGCAGATACGCAGTATTTT. Amino acid sequence: CASSNRQAPADTQYF. The chain recombines TRBV13 with TRBJ2-3, with D tentatively TRBD1 (6 bases). Germline V lookup: CDR1 PRHDT, CDR2 FYEKMQ (reference sequence). The CDR3 length is 15 residues. Trimming took 5 bases from V and 4 from J, leaving 16 bases between them.

This clonotype was detected a few times. The chain employs TRBV2 and TRBJ2-7, with 11 nucleotides matching TRBD2. Per germline, CDR1 SNHLY and CDR2 FYNNEI. J gave up 4 bases and V 10 bases, and 12 bases lay outside the gene matches. The CDR3 totals 15 residues. CDR3 region: CATTTSGGLSYEQYV. CDR3 DNA: TGTGCCACAACCACTAGCGGGGGCCTGTCGTACGAGCAGTACGTC.

This clonotype was seen at least ten times. The chain is built from TRBV5-1 and TRBJ2-5; D is undetermined. V was clipped by 0 bases and J by 4 bases, with 7 bases between them. This CDR3 has 13 residues. CDR1 is SGHRS, CDR2 YFSETQ, per germline. The CDR3 DNA sequence: TGCGCCAGCAGCTTGGCAAACGGAGAGACCCAGTACTTC. It is translated as CASSLANGETQYF.

This clonotype was detected a few times. The chain joins TRBV4-1 to TRBJ2-3; 16 bases match TRBD2. Germline V gene data show CDR1 as MGHRA and CDR2 as YSYEKL. This CDR3 has 16 amino acids. The trim removed 3 bases at V and 13 bases at J, leaving 10 bases unmatched. The CDR3 region has the DNA TGCGCCAGCAGCCATGAGGGACTAGCGGGGGGGGCCGGGGAGTATTTT. The encoded protein is CASSHEGLAGGAGEYF.

CDR3 in amino acids: CASSFMDYEQYF. The CDR3 coding sequence is TGTGCCAGCAGTTTCATGGACTACGAGCAGTACTTC. V usage is TRBV28 and J usage is TRBJ2-7; no clear D gene. Trimming stripped 3 bases from V and 3 bases from J, with 6 bases between. This CDR3 spans 12 amino acids. Germline V CDR1 and CDR2: MDHEN, SYDVKM.

The chain uses TRBV24-1 and TRBJ2-1; 8 bases fit TRBD2. CDR3 size: 17 residues. Germline values: CDR1 KGHDR, CDR2 SFDVKD. V lost 6 bases and J lost 5; bases outside the gene matches: 14. The CDR3 DNA reads as TGTGCCACCAGTCCACAACGAGAAGCGGGAGCGAACAATGAGCAGTTCTTC. Translating it yields CATSPQREAGANNEQFF.

The chain is built from TRBV12-3 or TRBV12-4 and TRBJ2-1; 8 bases fit TRBD1. This CDR3 is built from 13 residues. J gave up 9 bases and V 2 bases, and 3 bases lay outside the gene matches. CDR3 residues: CASSLQGATEQFF. The CDR3 bases are TGTGCCAGCAGTTTACAGGGGGCAACTGAGCAGTTCTTC.

This clonotype has a count of ten or more. V is TRBV20-1 and J is TRBJ1-4, with TRBD1 identical over 7 bases. With 5 bases clipped from V and 4 bases from J, the junction kept 4 bases outside the gene matches. Germline values: CDR1 DFQATT, CDR2 SNEGSKA (reference sequence). The CDR3 covers 13 residues. CDR3 DNA: TGCAGTGCTGGACAGGCGTTTAATGAAAAACTGTTTTTT. This translates into CSAGQAFNEKLFF.